These 29 T cell receptor beta chains came from one sample sequenced in a study of T cell responses to AZD1222 COVID-19 vaccine (dated by TCRdb to about 2021). Per the publication, the time point label means: about 28 days (+/-7) after the second vaccine dose. Library method: the immunoSEQ multiplex PCR assay. Here the immuneACCESS table is served through TCRdb, limited to in-frame sequences with V and J called. Missing clones are a known gap in these copies; in checked studies unresolved V genes cover under half, and the rest lacks a known reason. A total of some 60,000 clones appear in this sample, 75% to 90% of them only once. The ten largest clonotypes hold approximately 6.1% of the sample. Material: peripheral blood, obtained 28 days after the second AZD1222 dose. The receptors were gathered from an adult who received the AZD1222 COVID-19 vaccine.

The chain recombines TRBV7-9 with TRBJ2-1; no definite D call. This CDR3 comprises 12 residues. Trimming left V 11 bases short and J 9 bases short, with 17 bases between. CDR1 and CDR2 (germline): SEHNR, FQNEAQ (reference sequence). The CDR3 nucleotides are TGTGCCGGTGATGACCAACAAATTGAGCAGTTCTTC. Protein: CAGDDQQIEQFF.

The gene calls are TRBV5-1 and TRBJ1-1; TRBD1 agrees at 10 bases. Germline V CDR1 and CDR2: SGHRS, YFSETQ. This CDR3 has 17 amino acids. V gave up 1 base and J gave up 1 base; unmatched junction bases: 7. The CDR3 loop is CASSLMGQGFPNTEAFF. The CDR3, as DNA: TGCGCCAGCAGCTTGATGGGACAGGGGTTTCCGAACACTGAAGCTTTCTTT.

The chain carries TRBV5-1 and TRBJ2-1, with TRBD2 matching 8 bases. CDR1 is SGHRS and CDR2 is YFSETQ in the germline V gene. CDR3 length: 16 amino acids. Trimming cost V 3 bases and J 3 bases; bases outside gene matches: 8. CDR3 loop: CASSSIAGRNYNEQFF. CDR3 sequence (DNA): TGCGCCAGCAGCTCCATAGCGGGAAGGAACTACAATGAGCAGTTCTTC. The entire variable domain, with the rest obtained from reference TRBV5-1 and TRBJ2-1, is as follows: KAGVTQTPRYLIKTRGQQVTLSCSPISGHRSVSWYQQTPGQGLQFLFEYFSETQRNKGNFPGRFSGRQFSNSRSEMNVSTLELGDSALYLCASSSIAGRNYNEQFFGPGTRLTVL.

The chain employs TRBV19 and TRBJ2-1, with 7 bases identical to TRBD1. The germline V gene encodes CDR1 LNHDA and CDR2 SQIVND (reference sequence). The CDR3 covers 15 residues. The V and J ends lost 4 bases and 4 bases, in that order; junction bases with no gene match: 7. The CDR3 loop is CASSKDRDLYNEQFF. The CDR3 coding sequence is TGTGCCAGTAGTAAAGACAGGGACCTGTACAATGAGCAGTTCTTC. Full variable domain (outside the CDR3, taken from reference TRBV19 and TRBJ2-1): DGGITQSPKYLFRKEGQNVTLSCEQNLNHDAMYWYRQDPGQGLRLIYYSQIVNDFQKGDIAEGYSVSREKKESFPLTVTSAQKNPTAFYLCASSKDRDLYNEQFFGPGTRLTVL.

The table lists this clone with a few counts. The chain employs TRBV24-1 and TRBJ2-1; a possible D gene is TRBD1 (6 bases). This CDR3 is 12 amino acids long. V dropped 7 bases and J dropped 11 bases, with 14 bases sitting between them. From germline, CDR1 is KGHDR and CDR2 SFDVKD. The CDR3, as DNA: TGTGCCACCAGCCTAGGAGGACAGAAGCAGTTCTTC. Its protein product is CATSLGGQKQFF.

The chain is built from TRBV4-2 and TRBJ2-2, with 9 positions matching TRBD1. The germline CDR1 and CDR2 sequences are LGHNA and YNFKEQ. The CDR3 loop spans 15 amino acids. Trimming took 2 bases from V and 5 from J; bases not matched to a gene: 3. CDR3 amino acids: CASSQRDRETGELFF. CDR3 coding DNA: TGTGCCAGCAGCCAAAGGGACAGGGAGACCGGGGAGCTGTTTTTT.

This chain connects TRBV7-9 to TRBJ2-1; 7 positions agree with TRBD1. Losses at the gene ends were 2 bases for V and 5 bases for J; bases not matched to a gene: 9. Germline V gene sequence: CDR1 SEHNR, CDR2 FQNEAQ (reference sequence). This CDR3 contains 16 residues. The CDR3 sequence: CASSLLLGQGDNEQFF. CDR3 nucleotides: TGTGCCAGCAGCTTACTTCTGGGCCAGGGGGACAATGAGCAGTTCTTC. The whole variable domain, remainder taken from reference TRBV7-9 and TRBJ2-1, is DTGVSQNPRHKITKRGQNVTFRCDPISEHNRLYWYRQTLGQGPEFLTYFQNEAQLEKSRLLSDRFSAERPKGSFSTLEIQRTEQGDSAMYLCASSLLLGQGDNEQFFGPGTRLTVL.

The chain uses TRBV11-2 and TRBJ1-1; D is unclear. From germline, CDR1 is SGHAT and CDR2 FQNNGV. The CDR3 is 15 amino acids. The germline V and J ends were trimmed by 1 base and 0 bases, with 9 bases remaining between them. This chain's CDR3 is CASSLGVGMNTEAFF. CDR3 coding DNA: TGTGCCAGCAGCTTAGGGGTAGGGATGAACACTGAAGCTTTCTTT.

The rearrangement links TRBV7-2 to TRBJ1-6; D ambiguous. Per the germline V gene, CDR1 is SGHTA and CDR2 is FQGNSA. Trimming took 1 base from V and 12 from J, leaving 13 bases between them. This CDR3 comprises 14 residues. The DNA of the CDR3 is TGTGCCAGCAGCTTAGTCCCGGGTCCTCAACCCCTCCACTTT. It specifies CASSLVPGPQPLHF.

The CDR3 protein is CASSPESASLEQYF. CDR3 bases: TGTGCCAGCAGCCCCGAGAGCGCTTCCCTCGAGCAGTACTTC. V and J are TRBV7-9 and TRBJ2-7; D is ambiguous. V lost 5 bases, J lost 6 bases, and 17 bases lay in between. Germline V gives CDR1 SEHNR, CDR2 FQNEAQ (reference sequence). The CDR3 consists of 14 residues.

The genes are TRBV14 and TRBJ2-7, with 10 bases matching TRBD1. This CDR3 has 16 residues. V shed 0 bases and J 3 bases; nucleotides not matched to a gene: 5. Germline lookup yields CDR1 SGHDN and CDR2 FVKESK. Here the CDR3 reads CASSQETRTGGYEQYF. CDR3 nucleotide sequence: TGTGCCAGCAGCCAAGAAACCCGGACAGGGGGCTACGAGCAGTACTTC. The full variable domain, in which reference TRBV14 and TRBJ2-7 provide the parts outside the CDR3, is EAGVTQFPSHSVIEKGQTVTLRCDPISGHDNLYWYRRVMGKEIKFLLHFVKESKQDESGMPNNRFLAERTGGTYSTLKVQPAELEDSGVYFCASSQETRTGGYEQYFGPGTRLTVT.

This clone showed up just a few times. The rearrangement joins TRBV27 to TRBJ1-2; 9 bases agree with TRBD1. The germline CDR1 and CDR2 sequences are MNHEY and SMNVEV (reference sequence). J lost 4 bases, V lost 5 bases, and 11 bases had no gene match. This CDR3 has 16 residues. DNA of the CDR3: TGTGCCAGCAGTGCGATCCGAACAGGGGGCGGCTATGGCTACACCTTC. Translating gives CASSAIRTGGGYGYTF.

This clone was counted once. The chain links TRBV5-8 to TRBJ1-5; the D gene is possibly TRBD1 (6 bases). The CDR3 consists of 15 residues. Germline V CDR1 and CDR2: SGHTS, YDEGEE. V was clipped by 2 bases and J by 0 bases, with 9 bases between them. CDR3 nucleotides: TGTGCCAGCAGCTTACAGGGCTATAGCAATCAGCCCCAGCATTTT. Amino acids: CASSLQGYSNQPQHF.

The rearrangement joins TRBV10-2 to TRBJ1-2; D perhaps matches TRBD1 (6 bases). This CDR3 has 12 residues. The V gene lost 1 base and the J gene lost 7 bases, with 7 bases spanning the gap. Germline-derived CDR1 and CDR2 are WSHSY and SAAADI. CDR3 in DNA: TGCGCCAGCAGTGAGTTGGACAGTGGCTACACCTTC. Its translation: CASSELDSGYTF.

V gene TRBV6-5 combines with J gene TRBJ1-1; D gene ambiguous. CDR1 and CDR2 from the germline V gene are MNHEY and SVGAGI. The V end was cut by 7 bases, the J end by 10 bases, with 19 bases between. CDR3 length: 13 amino acids. The CDR3 DNA is TGTGCCAGCACCAACCCCGGCGTTGGAGGAGCTTTCTTT. This gives the protein CASTNPGVGGAFF.

The rearrangement uses TRBV5-8 and TRBJ2-3, with 8 bases lining up with TRBD2. Germline V gene sequence: CDR1 SGHTS, CDR2 YDEGEE. J gave up 10 bases and V 2 bases, and 6 bases lay outside the gene matches. This CDR3 has 13 amino acids. The CDR3 region has the DNA TGTGCCAGCAGCTTATCCGGGGGGGTAGCGCAGTATTTT. Its translation: CASSLSGGVAQYF.

The rearrangement links TRBV9 to TRBJ2-3; tentative D call: TRBD2 (5 bases). V lost 0 bases to trimming and J lost 6 bases, with 8 bases between them. In germline, CDR1 is SGDLS, CDR2 YYNGEE. The CDR3 covers 13 residues. The CDR3 here is CASSVETMDTQYF. The CDR3 DNA is TGTGCCAGCAGCGTAGAGACTATGGATACGCAGTATTTT. Combining the CDR3 with reference TRBV9 and TRBJ2-3 gives the whole variable domain DSGVTQTPKHLITATGQRVTLRCSPRSGDLSVYWYQQSLDQGLQFLIQYYNGEERAKGNILERFSAQQFPDLHSELNLSSLELGDSALYFCASSVETMDTQYFGPGTRLTVL.

V usage is TRBV28 and J usage is TRBJ1-5, with 7 bases aligning to TRBD1. V shed 3 bases, J shed 5 bases, and the junction held 10 bases outside the gene matches. The CDR3 is 16 amino acids. From germline, CDR1 is MDHEN and CDR2 SYDVKM. CDR3 loop: CASSFASTGDDQPQHF. CDR3 nucleotide sequence: TGTGCCAGCAGTTTCGCATCTACAGGGGATGATCAGCCCCAGCATTTT.

V gene TRBV3-1 (or the pseudogene TRBV3-2) combines with J gene TRBJ1-2; D possibly corresponds to TRBD1 (5 bases). Per germline, CDR1 LGHDT and CDR2 YNNKEL (reference sequence). V shed 0 bases and J shed 5 bases, with 10 bases lying between them. The CDR3 is 14 residues long. The CDR3 DNA is TGTGCCAGCAGCCAAGATCTGGGGGGGTATGGCTACACCTTC. This sequence encodes CASSQDLGGYGYTF.

The CDR3, as DNA: TGCAGTGCTGGGGACCCCTACGAGCAGTACTTC. Translation: CSAGDPYEQYF. J is TRBJ2-7 and V is TRBV20-1; D may correspond to TRBD1 or TRBD2 (5 bases each). Trimming cost V 5 bases and J 2 bases, with 7 bases left between them. Germline V lookup: CDR1 DFQATT, CDR2 SNEGSKA (reference sequence). This CDR3 has 11 residues.

The chain is built from TRBV5-6 and TRBJ2-7; 15 positions match TRBD2. After removal of 4 bases from V and 5 bases from J, the junction contained 7 bases not matched to a gene. The V gene's germline CDR1 is SGHDT and CDR2 YYEEEE. The CDR3 consists of 16 residues. The CDR3 DNA reads TGTGCCAGCAGCGGATGGACTAGCGGGAGGGGGAACGAGCAGTACTTC. It encodes CASSGWTSGRGNEQYF.

This clone was seen a few times. The chain is built from TRBV5-5 and TRBJ2-7; D is unclear. The V gene lost 2 bases and the J gene lost 5 bases, with 14 bases spanning the gap. Germline CDR1 and CDR2: SGHKS and YYEKEE (reference sequence). The CDR3 length is 14 residues. For the CDR3, the DNA is TGTGCCAGCAGCTTAGGGAAGGGTACCCACGAGCAGTACTTC. Translation: CASSLGKGTHEQYF. Variable domain in full (rest from reference TRBV5-5 and TRBJ2-7): DAGVTQSPTHLIKTRGQQVTLRCSPISGHKSVSWYQQVLGQGPQFIFQYYEKEERGRGNFPDRFSARQFPNYSSELNVNALLLGDSALYLCASSLGKGTHEQYFGPGTRLTVT.

The chain uses TRBV19 and TRBJ2-6; D gene unclear. Trimming removed 7 bases from V and 0 bases from J, with 10 bases in between. The length of the CDR3 is 15 residues. Germline V gives CDR1 LNHDA, CDR2 SQIVND (reference sequence). As DNA, the CDR3 is TGTGCCAGTAATAACAGATTCTCTGGGGCCAACGTCCTGACTTTC. This sequence encodes CASNNRFSGANVLTF. The full variable domain, completed using reference TRBV19 and TRBJ2-6, is DGGITQSPKYLFRKEGQNVTLSCEQNLNHDAMYWYRQDPGQGLRLIYYSQIVNDFQKGDIAEGYSVSREKKESFPLTVTSAQKNPTAFYLCASNNRFSGANVLTFGAGSRLTVL.

The sample holds one count of this clone. The chain has TRBV6-5 and TRBJ2-5; TRBD2 might be the D (5 bases). The germline V gene encodes CDR1 MNHEY and CDR2 SVGAGI. The germline V and J ends were trimmed by 5 bases and 2 bases, with 12 bases remaining between them. The CDR3 consists of 14 residues. The DNA of the CDR3 is TGTGCCAGCAGTATGGCGGGCGCACAAGAGACCCAGTACTTC. It specifies CASSMAGAQETQYF.

This clone appeared a few times. The chain recombines TRBV24-1 with TRBJ1-6; TRBD1 aligns across 7 bases. The CDR3 runs 15 residues. CDR1 KGHDR and CDR2 SFDVKD come from the germline V gene. Trimming cost V 4 bases and J 7 bases; bases outside gene matches: 6. The CDR3: CATSDPQGTNSPLHF. DNA of the CDR3: TGTGCCACCAGTGACCCACAGGGGACGAATTCACCCCTCCACTTT.

The V gene is TRBV27, the J gene TRBJ2-1; tentative D call: TRBD2 (5 bases). CDR1 is MNHEY and CDR2 is SMNVEV in the germline V gene (reference sequence). This CDR3 is built from 17 residues. V lost 5 bases and J lost 5, with 22 bases in between. The CDR3 DNA reads as TGTGCCAGCAGTAAACCTAGCAGGTGGGAAGAAAACAATGAGCAGTTCTTC. Protein product: CASSKPSRWEENNEQFF.

The V call is TRBV5-1, the J call TRBJ2-2; D possibly corresponds to TRBD1 (5 bases). Looked up from germline, CDR1 is SGHRS and CDR2 is YFSETQ. This CDR3 is built from 15 residues. The ends were cut back, 2 bases at V and 7 bases at J, with 15 bases in the middle. CDR3 nucleotides: TGCGCCAGCAGCTTAGGGCAGGGTGGAATCGGGGAGCTGTTTTTT. Protein: CASSLGQGGIGELFF.

The sample holds one count of this clone. The chain combines TRBV5-1 with TRBJ1-1, with 12 positions matching TRBD1. Germline V gene sequence: CDR1 SGHRS, CDR2 YFSETQ. CDR3 length: 15 residues. V lost 3 bases, J lost 11 bases, and 11 bases stayed unmatched. The CDR3 sequence: CASSSRLGQGARAFF. DNA of the CDR3: TGCGCCAGCAGCTCCCGTTTGGGACAGGGGGCTCGCGCTTTCTTT.

The chain links TRBV10-1 to TRBJ2-1, with 7 bases aligning to TRBD2. V gave up 3 bases and J gave up 3 bases; unmatched junction bases: 5. Germline loops: CDR1 WNHNN, CDR2 SYGVQD (reference sequence). This CDR3 contains 15 residues. CDR3 DNA sequence: TGCGCCAGCAGTGAACTCGCGGGAGTCTACAATGAGCAGTTCTTC. It specifies CASSELAGVYNEQFF.